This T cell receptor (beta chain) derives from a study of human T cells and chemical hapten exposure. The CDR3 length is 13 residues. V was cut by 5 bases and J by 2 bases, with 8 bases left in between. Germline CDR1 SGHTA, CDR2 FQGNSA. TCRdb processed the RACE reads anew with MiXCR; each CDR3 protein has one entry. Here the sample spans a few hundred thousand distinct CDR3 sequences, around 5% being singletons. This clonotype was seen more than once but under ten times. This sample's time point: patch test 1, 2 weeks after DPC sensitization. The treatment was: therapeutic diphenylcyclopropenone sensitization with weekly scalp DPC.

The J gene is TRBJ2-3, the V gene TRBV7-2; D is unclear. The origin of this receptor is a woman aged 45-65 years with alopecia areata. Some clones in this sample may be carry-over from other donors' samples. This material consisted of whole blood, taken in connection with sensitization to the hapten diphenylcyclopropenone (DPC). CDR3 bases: TGTGCCAGCAGCGCCCAGACCACAGATACGCAGTATTTT. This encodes CASSAQTTDTQYF.